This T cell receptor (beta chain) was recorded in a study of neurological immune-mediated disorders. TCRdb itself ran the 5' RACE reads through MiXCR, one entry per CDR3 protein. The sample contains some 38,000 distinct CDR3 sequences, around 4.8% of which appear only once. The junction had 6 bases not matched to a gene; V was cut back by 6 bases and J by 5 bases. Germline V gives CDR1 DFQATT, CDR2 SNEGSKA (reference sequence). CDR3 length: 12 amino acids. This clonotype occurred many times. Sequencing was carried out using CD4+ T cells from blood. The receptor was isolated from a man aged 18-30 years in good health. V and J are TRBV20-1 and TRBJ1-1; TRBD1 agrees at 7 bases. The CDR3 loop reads CSASGGLTEAFF. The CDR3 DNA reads TGCAGTGCCTCAGGGGGATTGACTGAAGCTTTCTTT.